This T cell receptor beta chain was observed in a study of cytomegalovirus exposure and HLA in healthy donors. Whole-study results and caveats: Indistinguishable V segments, including TRBV6-2 and TRBV6-3, were excluded.

With respect to this clone: Antigen unknown.

The CDR3 sequence is 16 residues long. The junction had 6 bases not matched to a gene; V was cut back by 4 bases and J by 2 bases. Germline V gene data show CDR1 as SGHRS and CDR2 as YFSETQ. It was with 60 Vbeta and 13 Jbeta primers that the PCR ran. Per the original methods: Unique TCR beta chains totaled some 78 million in a later count, with around 11 million of them shared. Sequenced by immunoSEQ multiplex PCR; TCRdb stores in-frame clones only, minus some. The D gene and trimming were derived from the DNA, and the V and J assignments and clone size from that table. The sample holds about 150,000 clones, 75% to 85% seen once.

V and J are TRBV5-1 and TRBJ2-5; 12 nucleotides line up with TRBD2. The source material was PBMCs. This receptor was obtained from a woman between 45 and 60 years old in good health and CMV-seropositive. The CDR3 region has the DNA TGCGCCAGCAGCCACCTAGCGGGGGGGCTGCAAGAGACCCAGTACTTC. It translates to CASSHLAGGLQETQYF.